This T cell receptor (beta chain) stems from a study of OX40 agonist ivuxolimab in advanced cancers. Across the study: Dose-escalation subjects each had hepatocellular carcinoma, melanoma, renal cell or head and neck cancer. General study findings and limits: On average, CD8+ T cells showed a greater number of expanded clones than CD4+. Blood T cells, both CD4+ and CD8+, expanded clonally by week 6 at 0.1 to 3.0 mg/kg.

With respect to this clone: Its antigen is undetermined.

Peripheral blood came from all dose cohorts at three timepoints. The repertoire was sequenced with immunoSEQ multiplex PCR; TCRdb's copy has only in-frame clones and lacks some. The sample contains more than 65,000 clones, 80% to 85% of which appear only once. Germline V gene data show CDR1 as LNHDA and CDR2 as SQIVND (reference sequence). The CDR3 covers 14 residues. Trimming took 6 bases from V and 8 from J; bases not matched to a gene: 9. The chain recombines TRBV19 with TRBJ1-4; the match to TRBD1 covers 7 bases. The receptor was derived from an adult with an advanced solid tumor such as melanoma, head and neck, liver or kidney cancer. Sequencing used CD4+ or CD8+ T cells sorted from blood, obtained in a trial of the OX40 agonist ivuxolimab. As DNA, the CDR3 is TGTGCCAGTAGGCCAAGGGGGCCGGGAGAAAAACTGTTTTTT. Its translation is CASRPRGPGEKLFF.